The entry below describes one TCR beta chain. Its target is unknown. Some clones are missing from TCRdb's copy, which holds only in-frame ones; the method was immunoSEQ multiplex PCR. The sample has more than 85,000 clones, 60% to 85% seen once. This sample is drawn from a study of Ad26.COV2.S vaccination and SARS-CoV-2 variants. General study points: The analyses of TCR breadth and depth may have understated the size of total T cell responses. Substantial post-vaccination breadth of spike-specific CD8+ and CD4+ T cell responses was reported. Placebo recipients and vaccine recipients were similar in non-spike TCR breadth. Recipients given vaccine exceeded placebo recipients in spike-specific TCR breadth.

The CDR3 runs to 14 residues. V lost 1 base to trimming and J lost 14 bases, with 15 bases between them. Germline lookup yields CDR1 SGHTA and CDR2 FQGNSA. V gene TRBV7-2 combines with J gene TRBJ1-6, with a weak D call TRBD1 (6 bases). Sequencing was performed on peripheral blood, taken after recovery from COVID-19. The sequence was collected from a human donor who had recovered from COVID-19. The CDR3 protein is CASSLGTALRSLHF. DNA of the CDR3: TGTGCCAGCAGCTTAGGGACAGCCCTTAGATCCCTCCACTTT.